Following are 12 T cell receptor beta chains from one sample sequenced in a study of OX40 agonist ivuxolimab in advanced cancers. Assay used: immunoSEQ multiplex PCR; TCRdb lists only in-frame clones, some missing. The table lists about 120,000 clones, approximately 90% of them singletons. Source: CD4+ or CD8+ T cells sorted from blood, taken in a trial of the OX40 agonist ivuxolimab. The source of these receptors is an adult with an advanced solid tumor such as melanoma, head and neck, liver or kidney cancer.

The CDR3 DNA is TGCGCCAGCAGTAGAACAGGGCTCAATCAGCCCCAGCATTTT. Its protein product is CASSRTGLNQPQHF. This chain connects TRBV10-2 to TRBJ1-5, with a possible D match to TRBD1 (6 bases). Looked up from germline, CDR1 is WSHSY and CDR2 is SAAADI. V was pared by 5 bases and J by 3 bases, with 11 bases between. The CDR3 length is 14 residues.

This clone showed up just a few times. The rearrangement uses TRBV21-1 and TRBJ2-7; TRBD1, the D gene given by the table, was not confirmed from the DNA. TRBV21-1 is termed a pseudogene. There are 16 residues in the CDR3. The CDR3, as DNA: TGTGCCGTCAGGGGAAGGGCGAGAGGGAGATCCTACGAGCAGTACTTC. This encodes CAVRGRARGRSYEQYF.

The J gene is TRBJ1-1, the V gene TRBV7-2; D is unclear. This CDR3 spans 15 amino acids. Germline loops: CDR1 SGHTA, CDR2 FQGNSA. Trimming cost V 1 base and J 6 bases, with 15 bases left between them. The CDR3 region is CASSLERTATSEAFF. CDR3 bases: TGTGCCAGCAGCTTAGAAAGGACGGCTACCTCTGAAGCTTTCTTT.

In the case of this clone: Mismatch with germline at one junction end may stem from a read error. The V gene is TRBV7-7, the J gene TRBJ1-4; no clear D gene. Germline V CDR1 and CDR2: SSHAT, FNYEAQ (reference sequence). The CDR3 has 14 amino acids. The CDR3: CASSLGGSNEKLFF. The CDR3 DNA is TGTGCTAGCAGTCTCGGAGGATCTAATGAAAAACTGTTTTTT.

The DNA for the CDR3 is TGTGCCAGCAGTTATGGGACAGTGAACACTGAAGCTTTCTTT. It encodes CASSYGTVNTEAFF. V and J are TRBV6-6 and TRBJ1-1; 7 bases fit TRBD1. The CDR3 covers 14 residues. Germline CDR1 and CDR2: MNHNY and SVGAGI (reference sequence). With V trimmed by 3 bases and J by 0 bases, 1 base remained unmatched.

CDR3 bases: TGTGCCTGGAGTGCAGGGGTAGGCACTGAAGCTTTCTTT. Protein sequence: CAWSAGVGTEAFF. V gene TRBV30 combines with J gene TRBJ1-1; a possible D gene is TRBD1 (6 bases). Per germline, CDR1 GTSNPN and CDR2 SVGIG (reference sequence). Trimming stripped 1 base from V and 4 bases from J, with 10 bases between. The length of the CDR3 is 13 residues.

The chain carries TRBV9 and TRBJ2-1, with D unclear. CDR1 and CDR2 from the germline V gene are SGDLS and YYNGEE. V was clipped by 0 bases and J by 10 bases, with 11 bases between them. This CDR3 has 13 amino acids. CDR3 sequence reads: CASSVGRMGEQFF. The CDR3 DNA sequence: TGTGCCAGCAGCGTAGGGAGAATGGGGGAGCAGTTCTTC.

The chain joins TRBV9 to TRBJ1-2, with 10 positions matching TRBD1. Unmatched junction bases numbered 9, after V lost 2 bases and J lost 8 bases. The germline gives CDR1 SGDLS, CDR2 YYNGEE. The CDR3 is made up of 15 amino acids. The DNA for the CDR3 is TGTGCCAGCAGCGTCCTCGACAGGGGGCCTAGGGGCTACACCTTC. Amino acids: CASSVLDRGPRGYTF.

This chain uses TRBV7-6 with TRBJ2-1; TRBD1 aligns across 7 bases. Germline lookup yields CDR1 SGHVS and CDR2 FNYEAQ. Germline trimming cut 1 base from V and 7 bases from J; bases unmatched to any gene: 7. CDR3 length: 15 residues. The CDR3 region has the DNA TGTGCCAGCAGCTTAGAGTCGGGACAGTGGAATGAGCAGTTCTTC. This codes for CASSLESGQWNEQFF.

V gene TRBV9 combines with J gene TRBJ1-2, with 9 bases fitting TRBD1. V lost 3 bases, J lost 4 bases, and 13 bases stayed unmatched. The CDR3 loop spans 17 amino acids. Per germline, CDR1 SGDLS and CDR2 YYNGEE. The CDR3 reads CASSDSGTGTFGYGYTF. CDR3 coding DNA: TGTGCCAGCAGCGACTCCGGGACAGGGACCTTTGGCTATGGCTACACCTTC.

This chain joins TRBV28 and TRBJ2-7; 9 positions agree with TRBD2. The CDR3 extends over 16 amino acids. Germline assignment: CDR1 MDHEN and CDR2 SYDVKM. V was pared by 5 bases and J by 4 bases, with 12 bases of the junction left unmatched. This chain's CDR3 is CASSTPRGGGRYEQYF. CDR3 DNA sequence: TGTGCCAGCAGTACACCCCGCGGGGGGGGAAGGTACGAGCAGTACTTC.

This clone appeared a single time. The chain carries TRBV7-9 and TRBJ2-5, with TRBD1 matching over 12 bases. V lost 5 bases to trimming and J lost 5 bases; unmatched junction nucleotides: 6. Germline values: CDR1 SEHNR, CDR2 FQNEAQ (reference sequence). This CDR3 has 15 residues. CDR3 sequence (DNA): TGTGCCAGCAGCCAGCCGGGACAGGGGGCGGAGACCCAGTACTTC. Residues: CASSQPGQGAETQYF.